The sequence of this TCR beta chain was determined in a study of post-analysis software for immune sequencing data. V lost 6 bases to trimming and J lost 5 bases, with 11 bases between them. The CDR3 spans 13 residues. Germline V gene sequence: CDR1 MDHEN, CDR2 SYDVKM. To note about this clonotype: Antigen unknown.

Unique molecular identifiers were built into the TCR beta cDNA libraries. One entry per CDR3 protein results from TCRdb running MiXCR on the PCR reads. This sample has roughly 430,000 distinct CDR3 sequences, with 39% found just once. General observations from the study: For normalized Chao1 diversity, multiple sclerosis patients scored significantly lower than controls did. Samples from one preparation batch, clustered by F measure, grouped strongly together. In patients, five TRBV segments were more frequent than in controls, with TRBV5-6, TRBV5-1 and TRBV20-1 among them.

The TCR was taken from a girl aged 2 to 9 with multiple sclerosis. Input material: blood. The J gene is TRBJ2-4, the V gene TRBV28; D gene uncertain. CDR3 amino acids: CASSRPPQNIQYF. The CDR3 nucleotides read TGTGCCAGCAGCCGGCCTCCTCAAAACATTCAGTACTTC.